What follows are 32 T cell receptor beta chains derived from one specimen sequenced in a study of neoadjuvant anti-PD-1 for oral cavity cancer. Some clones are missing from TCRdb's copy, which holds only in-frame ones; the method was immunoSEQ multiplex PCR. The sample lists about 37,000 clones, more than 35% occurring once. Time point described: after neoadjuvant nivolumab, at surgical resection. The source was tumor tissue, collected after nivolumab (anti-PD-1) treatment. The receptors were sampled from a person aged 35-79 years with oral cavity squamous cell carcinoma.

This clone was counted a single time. This CDR3 is CASSPQVEGNTIYF. The CDR3 region has the DNA TGTGCCAGCAGCCCCCAGGTTGAGGGAAACACCATATATTTT. The chain recombines TRBV9 with TRBJ1-3, with D hard to call. From germline, CDR1 is SGDLS and CDR2 YYNGEE. This CDR3 has 14 amino acids. V was clipped by 4 bases and J by 4 bases, with 12 bases between them.

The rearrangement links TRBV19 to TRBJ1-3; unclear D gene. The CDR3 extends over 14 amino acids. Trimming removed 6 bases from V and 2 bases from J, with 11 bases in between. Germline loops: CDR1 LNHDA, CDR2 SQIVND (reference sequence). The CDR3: CASSRGETGNTIYF. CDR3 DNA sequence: TGTGCCAGTAGCCGCGGAGAAACTGGAAACACCATATATTTT.

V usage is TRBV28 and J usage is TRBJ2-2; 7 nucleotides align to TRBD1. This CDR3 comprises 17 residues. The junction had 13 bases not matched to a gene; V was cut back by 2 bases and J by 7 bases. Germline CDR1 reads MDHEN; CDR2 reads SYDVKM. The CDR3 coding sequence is TGTGCCAGCAGTTTACAGAGGACAGGACGAAGAATCGGGGAGCTGTTTTTT. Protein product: CASSLQRTGRRIGELFF.

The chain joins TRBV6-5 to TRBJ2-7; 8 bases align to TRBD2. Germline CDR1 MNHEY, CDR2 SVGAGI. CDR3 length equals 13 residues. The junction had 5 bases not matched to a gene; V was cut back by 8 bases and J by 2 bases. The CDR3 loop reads CASAGGKTYEQYF. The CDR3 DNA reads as TGTGCCAGCGCGGGGGGCAAGACCTACGAGCAGTACTTC.

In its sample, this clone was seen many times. DNA for the CDR3: TGTGCCAGCAACGGGGGACTTTTATCGAACACTGAAGCTTTCTTT. Protein product: CASNGGLLSNTEAFF. The rearrangement joins TRBV19 to TRBJ1-1; tentative D call: TRBD1 (5 bases). V shed 9 bases and J shed 1 base, with 18 bases lying between them. CDR3 length: 15 residues. From germline, CDR1 is LNHDA and CDR2 SQIVND (reference sequence). The complete variable domain, with remaining parts taken from reference TRBV19 and TRBJ1-1, reads DGGITQSPKYLFRKEGQNVTLSCEQNLNHDAMYWYRQDPGQGLRLIYYSQIVNDFQKGDIAEGYSVSREKKESFPLTVTSAQKNPTAFYLCASNGGLLSNTEAFFGQGTRLTVV.

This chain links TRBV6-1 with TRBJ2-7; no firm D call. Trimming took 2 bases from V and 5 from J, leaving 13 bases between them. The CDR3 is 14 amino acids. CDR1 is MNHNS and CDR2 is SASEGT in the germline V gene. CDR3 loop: CASSESPEANEQYF. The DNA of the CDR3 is TGTGCCAGCAGTGAATCCCCAGAAGCGAACGAGCAGTACTTC.

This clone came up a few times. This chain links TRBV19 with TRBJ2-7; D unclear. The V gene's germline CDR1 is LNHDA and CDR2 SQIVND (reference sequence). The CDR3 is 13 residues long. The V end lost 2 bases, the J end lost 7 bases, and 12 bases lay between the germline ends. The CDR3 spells CASSISPSGEQYF. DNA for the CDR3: TGTGCCAGTAGTATATCCCCTTCCGGGGAGCAGTACTTC.

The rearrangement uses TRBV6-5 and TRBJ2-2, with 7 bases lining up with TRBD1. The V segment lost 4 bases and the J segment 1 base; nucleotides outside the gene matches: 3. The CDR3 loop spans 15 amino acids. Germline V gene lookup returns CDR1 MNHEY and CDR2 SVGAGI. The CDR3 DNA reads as TGTGCCAGCAGTTCCCGGGACAGGAACACCGGGGAGCTGTTTTTT. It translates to CASSSRDRNTGELFF.

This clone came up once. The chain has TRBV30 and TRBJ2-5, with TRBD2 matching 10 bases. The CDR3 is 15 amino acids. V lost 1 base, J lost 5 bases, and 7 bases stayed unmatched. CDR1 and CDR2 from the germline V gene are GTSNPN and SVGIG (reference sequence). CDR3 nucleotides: TGTGCCTGGAGTGGGGCAGCGGGGGGGCATGAGACCCAGTACTTC. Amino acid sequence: CAWSGAAGGHETQYF.

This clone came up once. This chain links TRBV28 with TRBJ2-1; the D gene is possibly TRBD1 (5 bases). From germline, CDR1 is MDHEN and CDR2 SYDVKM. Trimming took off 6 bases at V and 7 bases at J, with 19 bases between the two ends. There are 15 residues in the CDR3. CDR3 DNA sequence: TGTGCCAGCAGCAACCCTCAATGGGGCCGGAATGAGCAGTTCTTC. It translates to CASSNPQWGRNEQFF.

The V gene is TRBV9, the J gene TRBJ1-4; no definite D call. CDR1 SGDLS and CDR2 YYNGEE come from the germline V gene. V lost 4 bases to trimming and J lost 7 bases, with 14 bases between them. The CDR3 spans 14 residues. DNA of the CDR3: TGTGCCAGCAGCCCAGGACCTACGGGTGAAAAACTGTTTTTT. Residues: CASSPGPTGEKLFF.

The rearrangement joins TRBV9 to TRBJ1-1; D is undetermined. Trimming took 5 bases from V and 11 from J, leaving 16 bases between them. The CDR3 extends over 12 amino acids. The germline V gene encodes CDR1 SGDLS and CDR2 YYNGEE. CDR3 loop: CASSPRPHWAFF. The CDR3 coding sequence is TGTGCCAGCAGTCCCCGACCACACTGGGCTTTCTTT.

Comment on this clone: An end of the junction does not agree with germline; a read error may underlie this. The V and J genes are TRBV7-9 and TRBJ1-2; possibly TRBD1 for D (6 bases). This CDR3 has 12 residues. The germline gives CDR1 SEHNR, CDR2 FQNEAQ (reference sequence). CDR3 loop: CASSTGTPVVVF. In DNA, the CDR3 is TGTGCCAGCAGCACAGGGACGCCCGTAGTGGTGTTC.

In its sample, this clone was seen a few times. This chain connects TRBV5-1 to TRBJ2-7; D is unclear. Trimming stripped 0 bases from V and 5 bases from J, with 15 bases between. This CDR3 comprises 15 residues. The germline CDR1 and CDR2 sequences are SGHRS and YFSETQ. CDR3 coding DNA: TGCGCCAGCAGCTTGGCCCCCACCCTGTGGGACGAGCAGTACTTC. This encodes CASSLAPTLWDEQYF.

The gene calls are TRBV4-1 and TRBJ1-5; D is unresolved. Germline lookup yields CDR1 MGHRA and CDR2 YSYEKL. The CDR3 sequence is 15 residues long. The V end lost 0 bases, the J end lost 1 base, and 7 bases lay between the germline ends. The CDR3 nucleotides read TGCGCCAGCAGCCAAGACTTGGCCAGCAATCAGCCCCAGCATTTT. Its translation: CASSQDLASNQPQHF.

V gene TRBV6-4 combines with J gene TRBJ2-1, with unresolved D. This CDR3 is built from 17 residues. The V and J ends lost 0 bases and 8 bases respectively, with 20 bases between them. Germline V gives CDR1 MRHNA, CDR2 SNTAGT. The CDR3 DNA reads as TGTGCCAGCAGTGACTCGACTTCAGGTAATACTCTCGATGAGCAGTTCTTC. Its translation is CASSDSTSGNTLDEQFF.

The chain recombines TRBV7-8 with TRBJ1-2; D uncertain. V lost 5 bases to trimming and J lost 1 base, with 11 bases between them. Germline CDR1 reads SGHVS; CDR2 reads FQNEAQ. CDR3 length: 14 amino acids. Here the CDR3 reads CASSRARGNYGYTF. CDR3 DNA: TGTGCCAGCAGCCGTGCCCGGGGTAACTATGGCTACACCTTC.

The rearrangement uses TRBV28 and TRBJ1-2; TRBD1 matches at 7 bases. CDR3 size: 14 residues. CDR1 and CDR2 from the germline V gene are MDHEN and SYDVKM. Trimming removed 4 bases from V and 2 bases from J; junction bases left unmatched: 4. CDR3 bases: TGTGCCAGCAGTTATCAGGGGGGGAACTATGGCTACACCTTC. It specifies CASSYQGGNYGYTF.

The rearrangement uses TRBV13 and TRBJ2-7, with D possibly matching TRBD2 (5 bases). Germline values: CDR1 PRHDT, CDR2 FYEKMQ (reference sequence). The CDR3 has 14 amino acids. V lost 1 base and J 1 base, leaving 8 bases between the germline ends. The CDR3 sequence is CASSLVRVSYEQYF. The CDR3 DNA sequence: TGTGCCAGCAGCTTAGTGCGGGTATCCTACGAGCAGTACTTC.

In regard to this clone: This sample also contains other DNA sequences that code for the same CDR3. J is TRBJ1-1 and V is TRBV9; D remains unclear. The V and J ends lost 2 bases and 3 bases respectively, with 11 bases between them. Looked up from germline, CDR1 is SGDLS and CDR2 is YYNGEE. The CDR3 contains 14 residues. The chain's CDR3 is CASSVRPLDTEAFF. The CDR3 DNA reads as TGTGCCAGCAGCGTTCGCCCCCTGGACACTGAAGCTTTCTTT. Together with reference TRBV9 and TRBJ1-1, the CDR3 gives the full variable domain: DSGVTQTPKHLITATGQRVTLRCSPRSGDLSVYWYQQSLDQGLQFLIQYYNGEERAKGNILERFSAQQFPDLHSELNLSSLELGDSALYFCASSVRPLDTEAFFGQGTRLTVV.

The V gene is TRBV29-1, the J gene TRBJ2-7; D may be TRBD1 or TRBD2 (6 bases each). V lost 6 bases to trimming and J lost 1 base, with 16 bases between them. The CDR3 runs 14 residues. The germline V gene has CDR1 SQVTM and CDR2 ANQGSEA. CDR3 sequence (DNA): TGCAGCGTGGCGGGGCAAGGGGGATCCTACGAGCAGTACTTC. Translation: CSVAGQGGSYEQYF.

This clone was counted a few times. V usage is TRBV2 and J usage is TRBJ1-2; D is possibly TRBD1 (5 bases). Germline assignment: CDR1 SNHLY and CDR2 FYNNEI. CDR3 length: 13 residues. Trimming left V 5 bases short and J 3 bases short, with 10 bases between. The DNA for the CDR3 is TGTGCCAGCAGTCCTGACAGCCACTATGGCTACACCTTC. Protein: CASSPDSHYGYTF. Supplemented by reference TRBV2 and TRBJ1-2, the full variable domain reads EPEVTQTPSHQVTQMGQEVILRCVPISNHLYFYWYRQILGQKVEFLVSFYNNEISEKSEIFDDQFSVERPDGSNFTLKIRSTKLEDSAMYFCASSPDSHYGYTFGSGTRLTVV.

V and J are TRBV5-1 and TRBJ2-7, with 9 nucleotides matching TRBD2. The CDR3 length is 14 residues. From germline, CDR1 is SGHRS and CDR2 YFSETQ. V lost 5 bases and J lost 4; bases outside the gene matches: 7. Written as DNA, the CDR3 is TGCGCCAGCAGGGTACTGCGGGAGGGGTACGAGCAGTACTTC. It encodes CASRVLREGYEQYF.

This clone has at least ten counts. CDR3 sequence: CAISEGTFYGYTF. DNA for the CDR3: TGTGCCATCAGTGAGGGGACATTCTATGGCTACACCTTC. J is TRBJ1-2 and V is TRBV10-3; tentatively, D is TRBD1 (6 bases). CDR3 length: 13 amino acids. Germline CDR1 ENHRY, CDR2 SYGVKD. Trimming pared 2 bases from V and 4 bases from J, leaving 8 bases between.

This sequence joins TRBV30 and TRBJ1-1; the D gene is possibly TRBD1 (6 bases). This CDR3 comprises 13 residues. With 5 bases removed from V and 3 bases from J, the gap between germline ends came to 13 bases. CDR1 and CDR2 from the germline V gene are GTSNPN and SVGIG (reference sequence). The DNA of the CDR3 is TGTGCCTGGGCACTACAGGGATACACTGAAGCTTTCTTT. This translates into CAWALQGYTEAFF. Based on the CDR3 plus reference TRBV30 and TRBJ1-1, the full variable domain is SQTIHQWPATLVQPVGSPLSLECTVEGTSNPNLYWYRQAAGRGLQLLFYSVGIGQISSEVPQNLSASRPQDRQFILSSKKLLLSDSGFYLCAWALQGYTEAFFGQGTRLTVV.

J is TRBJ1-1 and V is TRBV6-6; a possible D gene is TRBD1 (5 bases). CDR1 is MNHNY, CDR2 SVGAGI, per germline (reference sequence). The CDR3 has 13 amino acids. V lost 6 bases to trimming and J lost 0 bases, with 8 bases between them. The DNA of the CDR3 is TGTGCCAGCAGGACAGAGATGAACACTGAAGCTTTCTTT. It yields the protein CASRTEMNTEAFF.

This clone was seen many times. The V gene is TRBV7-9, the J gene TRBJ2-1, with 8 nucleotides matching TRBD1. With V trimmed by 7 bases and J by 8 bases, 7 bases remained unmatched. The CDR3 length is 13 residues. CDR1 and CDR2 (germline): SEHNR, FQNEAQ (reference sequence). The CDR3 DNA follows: TGTGCCAGCACCAGGACAGGGCCGTATGAGCAGTTCTTC. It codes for CASTRTGPYEQFF.

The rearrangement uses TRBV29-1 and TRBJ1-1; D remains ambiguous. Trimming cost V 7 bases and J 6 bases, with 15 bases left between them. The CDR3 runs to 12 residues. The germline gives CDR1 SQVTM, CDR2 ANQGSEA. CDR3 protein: CSAQTRGSEAFF. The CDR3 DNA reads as TGCAGCGCTCAGACTCGAGGCTCTGAAGCTTTCTTT. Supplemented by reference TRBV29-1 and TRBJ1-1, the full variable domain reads SAVISQKPSRDICQRGTSLTIQCQVDSQVTMMFWYRQQPGQSLTLIATANQGSEATYESGFVIDKFPISRPNLTFSTLTVSNMSPEDSSIYLCSAQTRGSEAFFGQGTRLTVV.

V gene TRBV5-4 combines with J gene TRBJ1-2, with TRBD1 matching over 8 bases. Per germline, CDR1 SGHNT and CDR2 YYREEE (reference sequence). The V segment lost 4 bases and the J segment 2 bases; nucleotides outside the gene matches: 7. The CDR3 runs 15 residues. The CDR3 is CASSHGQGENYGYTF. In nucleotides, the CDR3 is TGTGCCAGCAGCCATGGACAGGGAGAGAACTATGGCTACACCTTC.

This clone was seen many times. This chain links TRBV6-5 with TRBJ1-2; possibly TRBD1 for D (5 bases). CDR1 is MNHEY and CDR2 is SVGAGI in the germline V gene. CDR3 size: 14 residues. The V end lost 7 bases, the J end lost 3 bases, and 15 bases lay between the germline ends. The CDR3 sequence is CASNYAGTHYGYTF. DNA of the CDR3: TGTGCCAGCAACTATGCGGGGACGCACTATGGCTACACCTTC.

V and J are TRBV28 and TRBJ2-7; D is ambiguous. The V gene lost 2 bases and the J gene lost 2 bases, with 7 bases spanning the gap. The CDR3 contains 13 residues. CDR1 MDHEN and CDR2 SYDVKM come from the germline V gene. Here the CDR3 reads CASSLIGTYEQYF. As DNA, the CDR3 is TGTGCCAGCAGTTTAATAGGTACCTACGAGCAGTACTTC.

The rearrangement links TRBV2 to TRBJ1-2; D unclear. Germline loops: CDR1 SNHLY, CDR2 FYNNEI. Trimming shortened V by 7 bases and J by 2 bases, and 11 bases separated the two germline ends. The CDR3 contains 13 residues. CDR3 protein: CASMRSGNYGYTF. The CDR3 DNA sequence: TGTGCCAGCATGCGATCCGGCAACTATGGCTACACCTTC. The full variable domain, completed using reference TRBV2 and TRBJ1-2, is EPEVTQTPSHQVTQMGQEVILRCVPISNHLYFYWYRQILGQKVEFLVSFYNNEISEKSEIFDDQFSVERPDGSNFTLKIRSTKLEDSAMYFCASMRSGNYGYTFGSGTRLTVV.